This T cell receptor (beta chain) came from a study of T cells in Graves' hyperthyroidism and ophthalmopathy (dated by TCRdb to between 2018 and 2021). With respect to the entire study: Peripheral blood was sampled at the time of initial diagnosis, prior to any treatment. To identify distinguishing TCR V-J signatures, a discovery cohort of some 100 patients was used, comprising 40 to 45 with Graves' ophthalmopathy and 55 to 65 with stable Graves' hyperthyroidism. Prospective prediction of ophthalmopathy was tested in an independent validation cohort consisting of 18 to 20 hyperthyroidism patients and more than 15 patients who later progressed to ophthalmopathy. The roughly 91 discovery patients were randomly divided into training and test sets at a 7:3 ratio. In more than 5 Graves' hyperthyroidism patients, the study also compared T-cell repertoires from thyroid tissue with T-cell repertoires from blood. Once sampling was done, hyperthyroidism patients were given methimazole at a starting dose of 30 mg daily, whereas ophthalmopathy patients were given high-dose intravenous methylprednisolone. According to the paper, TCR Vbeta CDR3 sequencing was carried out on more than 120 peripheral blood samples, which came from fewer than 50 ophthalmopathy, around 74 hyperthyroidism and approximately 17 progressor patients. Results the study describes overall, beyond this receptor: During validation, the model predicted progression to ophthalmopathy a median of approximately six months ahead of onset, with almost 71% sensitivity and about 72% specificity. Most expanded thyroid clonotypes (frequency above 0.001) were also detected in blood, suggesting blood repertoires may reflect thyroid immune responses. Ophthalmopathy was separated from stable hyperthyroidism by a 13 V-J signature model, with 85% to 90% sensitivity and about 81% specificity obtained in cross-validation and 80%/75% obtained in testing. No statistical method was used to fix the sample size in advance, and group allocation was not hidden from the investigators.

In the ophthalmopathy patients, disease was moderately to severely active, with a Clinical Activity Score of 3 or more, a NOSPECS grade of 4 or more, and a duration of less than 3 months. The study excluded patients with uncontrolled infections, other autoimmune diseases, pregnancy or lactation. Diagnoses were based on clinical symptoms, serum thyroxine and TRAb, thyroid ultrasound and orbital computed tomography. PBMCs were separated from 10 ml of fresh peripheral blood using Ficoll-Paque density gradient centrifugation. Trizol reagent was used to extract total RNA, and RNA quality was then checked on an Agilent 2100 Bioanalyzer. Remarks on this clonotype: The clone's antigen remains unknown. Base qualities are not at hand, and no much larger clone is one base apart.

TCR beta CDR3 regions were amplified from RNA transcripts. A first-round RT-PCR of the TCR CDR3 used the HTBI primer set with the Qiagen OneStep RT-PCR kit. The libraries were constructed in a second round of multiplex PCR and then size-selected and purified. The libraries were sequenced on an Illumina HiSeq2000 using paired-end 100 bp reads. For the original study's pipeline: SOAPnuke was used to process the raw data, with reads discarded if the reads contained adapters or uncalled bases, had a mean Phred below 15, or lacked an exact constant-primer or identifier match. High-quality paired reads were merged using COPE v1.2.5, and each unique nucleotide sequence was defined as a clonotype. MiTCR v1.1 was used to align the clonotypes against IMGT TRBV, TRBD and TRBJ reference segments. The analysis included only V-J combinations with a frequency above 0.0001, which together covered more than 98% of the repertoires. A TCS score was defined as the ratio of F50 (clonal expansion) to E x V (chaos), with BLOSUM62-based TCRdist applied between CDR3 peptides within each V-J. Welch's t-statistics and random forest reduced just over 500 V-J features to about 13, which were used in a naive Bayes classifier (R e1071). Using fastp trimming at Q25 and MiXCR clonotype assembly, TCRdb reanalyzed the public sequencing data and kept in-frame beta chains. All rows with the same CDR3 protein become a single entry with the most common DNA and genes. TCRdb, not the authors, supplied the V and J calls. The sample table records hundreds of thousands of distinct CDR3 sequences; roughly 15% of these occur just once. The ten largest clonotypes hold under 15% of the sample.

The V end gives up 4 bases and the J end 8 bases, leaving 6 bases in the junction not matched to a gene. From a lookup of the germline V gene, CDR1 and CDR2 are MGHRA and YSYEKL. Inclusive of the bounding cysteine and phenylalanine, the CDR3 is 15 residues long. The sequence is cut down to CDR3 DNA, 45 bases in frame from base 1. The TCR sequence derives from a man between 18 and 29 years old with Graves' ophthalmopathy. The chain couples TRBV4-1 to TRBJ1-6, and 9 junctional nucleotides match TRBD1. The sequenced sample consisted of blood. The CDR3 protein sequence reads: CASSPAGQGYSPLHF. The sequence in DNA is TGCGCCAGCAGCCCGGCGGGACAGGGTTATTCACCCCTCCACTTT.